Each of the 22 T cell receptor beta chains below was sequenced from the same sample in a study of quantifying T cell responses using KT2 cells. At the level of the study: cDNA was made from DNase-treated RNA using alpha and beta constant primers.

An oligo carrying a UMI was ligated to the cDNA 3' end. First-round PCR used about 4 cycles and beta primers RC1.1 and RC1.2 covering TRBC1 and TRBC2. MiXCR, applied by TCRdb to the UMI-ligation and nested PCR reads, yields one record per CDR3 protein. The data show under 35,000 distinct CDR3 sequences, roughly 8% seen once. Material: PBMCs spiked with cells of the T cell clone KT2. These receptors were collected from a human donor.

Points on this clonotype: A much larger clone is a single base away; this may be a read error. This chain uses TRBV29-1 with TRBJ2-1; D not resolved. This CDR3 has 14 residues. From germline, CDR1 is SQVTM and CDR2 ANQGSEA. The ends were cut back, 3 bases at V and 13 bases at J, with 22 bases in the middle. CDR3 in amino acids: CSVDISVAPGDQFF. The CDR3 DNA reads TGCAGCGTTGATATTAGTGTGGCGCCCGGTGACCAGTTCTTC.

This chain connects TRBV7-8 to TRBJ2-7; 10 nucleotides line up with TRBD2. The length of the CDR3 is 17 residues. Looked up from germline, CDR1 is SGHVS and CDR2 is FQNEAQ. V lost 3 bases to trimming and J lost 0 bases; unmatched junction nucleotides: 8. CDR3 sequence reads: CASSLTSSGSSSYEQYF. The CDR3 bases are TGTGCCAGCAGCTTGACGTCTAGCGGGAGTAGCTCCTACGAGCAGTACTTC.

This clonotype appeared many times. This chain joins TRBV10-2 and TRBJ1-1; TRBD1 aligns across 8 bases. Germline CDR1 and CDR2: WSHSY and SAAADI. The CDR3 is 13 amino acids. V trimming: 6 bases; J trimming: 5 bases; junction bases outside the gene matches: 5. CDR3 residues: CASSANRGTEAFF. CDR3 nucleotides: TGCGCCAGCAGCGCTAACAGGGGGACTGAAGCTTTCTTT.

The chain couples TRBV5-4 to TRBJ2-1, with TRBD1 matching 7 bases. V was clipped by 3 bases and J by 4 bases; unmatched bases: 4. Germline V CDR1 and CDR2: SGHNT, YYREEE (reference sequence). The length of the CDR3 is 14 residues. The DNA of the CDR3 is TGTGCCAGCAGCTCAAGGACAGGTTACAATGAGCAGTTCTTC. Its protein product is CASSSRTGYNEQFF.

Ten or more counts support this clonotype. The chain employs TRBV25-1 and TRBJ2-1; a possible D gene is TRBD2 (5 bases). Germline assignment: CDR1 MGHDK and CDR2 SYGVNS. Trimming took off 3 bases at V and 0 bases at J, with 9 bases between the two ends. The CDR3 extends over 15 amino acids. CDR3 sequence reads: CASSEDSSSYNEQFF. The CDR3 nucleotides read TGTGCCAGCAGTGAGGACTCGAGCTCCTACAATGAGCAGTTCTTC.

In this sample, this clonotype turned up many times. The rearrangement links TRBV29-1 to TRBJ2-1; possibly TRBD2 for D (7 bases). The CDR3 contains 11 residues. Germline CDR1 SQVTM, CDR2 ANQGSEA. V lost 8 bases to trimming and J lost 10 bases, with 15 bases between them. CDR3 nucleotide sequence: TGCAGCTCCCGGGGAGGGGGAGAGCAGTTCTTC. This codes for CSSRGGGEQFF.

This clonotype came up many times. The CDR3 reads CASSWGAETEAFF. CDR3 in DNA: TGTGCCAGCAGTTGGGGGGCGGAGACTGAAGCTTTCTTT. This chain links TRBV27 with TRBJ1-1, with D maybe TRBD1 (6 bases). V gave up 4 bases and J gave up 5 bases, with 11 bases separating them. The CDR3 has 13 residues. Looked up from germline, CDR1 is MNHEY and CDR2 is SMNVEV (reference sequence).

The CDR3 region has the DNA TGTGCCAGCAGCTTTTCAGCGGGGGCGAGGACCCAGTACTTC. This codes for CASSFSAGARTQYF. The chain uses TRBV7-9 and TRBJ2-5; 8 bases are a match to TRBD2. Germline CDR1 reads SEHNR; CDR2 reads FQNEAQ (reference sequence). Trimming cost V 3 bases and J 7 bases; bases outside gene matches: 7. The CDR3 length is 14 residues.

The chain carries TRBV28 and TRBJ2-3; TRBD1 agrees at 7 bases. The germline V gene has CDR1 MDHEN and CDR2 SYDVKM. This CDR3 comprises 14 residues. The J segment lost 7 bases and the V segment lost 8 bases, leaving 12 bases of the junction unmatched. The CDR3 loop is CASSTDRRRHTQYF. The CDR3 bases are TGTGCCAGCTCCACGGACAGGAGAAGGCATACGCAGTATTTT. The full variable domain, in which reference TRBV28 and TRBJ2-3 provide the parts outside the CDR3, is DVKVTQSSRYLVKRTGEKVFLECVQDMDHENMFWYRQDPGLGLRLIYFSYDVKMKEKGDIPEGYSVSREKKERFSLILESASTNQTSMYLCASSTDRRRHTQYFGPGTRLTVL.

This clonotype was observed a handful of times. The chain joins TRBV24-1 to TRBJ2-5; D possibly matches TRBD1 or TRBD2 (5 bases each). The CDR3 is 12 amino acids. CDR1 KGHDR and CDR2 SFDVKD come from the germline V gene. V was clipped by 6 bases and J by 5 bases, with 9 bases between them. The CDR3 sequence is CATSRGPETQYF. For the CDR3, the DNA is TGTGCCACCAGTCGGGGCCCCGAGACCCAGTACTTC.

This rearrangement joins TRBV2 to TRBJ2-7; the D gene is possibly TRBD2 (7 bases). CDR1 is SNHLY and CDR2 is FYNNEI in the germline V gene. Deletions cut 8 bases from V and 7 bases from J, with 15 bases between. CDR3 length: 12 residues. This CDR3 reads CASCAGAGEQYF. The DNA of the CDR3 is TGTGCCAGCTGCGCGGGGGCCGGAGAGCAGTACTTC.

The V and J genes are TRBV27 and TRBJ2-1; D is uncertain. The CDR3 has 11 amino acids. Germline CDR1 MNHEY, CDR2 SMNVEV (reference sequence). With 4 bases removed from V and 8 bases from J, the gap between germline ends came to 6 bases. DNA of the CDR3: TGTGCCAGCAGTTCTTGGGATGAGCAGTTCTTC. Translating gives CASSSWDEQFF.

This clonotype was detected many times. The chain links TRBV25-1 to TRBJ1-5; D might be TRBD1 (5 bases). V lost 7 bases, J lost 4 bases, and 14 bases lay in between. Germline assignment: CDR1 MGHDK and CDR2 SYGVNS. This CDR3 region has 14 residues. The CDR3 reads CASTRDVGNQPQHF. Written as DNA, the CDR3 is TGTGCCAGCACCCGGGACGTAGGGAATCAGCCCCAGCATTTT.

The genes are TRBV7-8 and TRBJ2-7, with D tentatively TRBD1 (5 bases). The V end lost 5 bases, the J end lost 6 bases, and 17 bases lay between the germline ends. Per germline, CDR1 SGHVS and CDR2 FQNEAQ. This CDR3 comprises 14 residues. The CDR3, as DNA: TGTGCCAGCAGCCCCTGGACAACCCCGGGCGAGCAGTACTTC. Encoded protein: CASSPWTTPGEQYF.

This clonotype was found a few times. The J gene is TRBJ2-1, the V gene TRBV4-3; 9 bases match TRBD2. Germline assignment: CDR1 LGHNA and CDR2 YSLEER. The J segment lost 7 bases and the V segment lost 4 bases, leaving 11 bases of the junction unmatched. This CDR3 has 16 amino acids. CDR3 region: CASSPRGLAGTNEQFF. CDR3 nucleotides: TGCGCCAGCAGCCCCCGCGGGCTAGCGGGAACAAATGAGCAGTTCTTC.

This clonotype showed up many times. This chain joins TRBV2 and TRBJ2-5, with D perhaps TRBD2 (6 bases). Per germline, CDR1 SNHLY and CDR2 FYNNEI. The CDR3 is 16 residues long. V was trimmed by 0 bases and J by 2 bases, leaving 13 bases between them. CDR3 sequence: CASSEARGWGQETQYF. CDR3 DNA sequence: TGTGCCAGCAGTGAAGCGCGGGGATGGGGGCAAGAGACCCAGTACTTC.

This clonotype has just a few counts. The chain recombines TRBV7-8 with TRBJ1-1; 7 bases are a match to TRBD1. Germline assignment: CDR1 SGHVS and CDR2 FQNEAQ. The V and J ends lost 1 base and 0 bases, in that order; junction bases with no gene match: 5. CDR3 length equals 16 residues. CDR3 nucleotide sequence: TGTGCCAGCAGCTTAGGACAGGGTGGAGTGAACACTGAAGCTTTCTTT. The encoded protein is CASSLGQGGVNTEAFF.

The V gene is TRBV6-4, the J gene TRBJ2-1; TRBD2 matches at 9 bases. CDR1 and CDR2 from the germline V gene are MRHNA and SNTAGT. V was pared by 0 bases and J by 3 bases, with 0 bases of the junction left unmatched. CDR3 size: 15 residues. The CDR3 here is CASSDSSGSYNEQFF. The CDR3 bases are TGTGCCAGCAGTGACTCTAGCGGGAGCTACAATGAGCAGTTCTTC.

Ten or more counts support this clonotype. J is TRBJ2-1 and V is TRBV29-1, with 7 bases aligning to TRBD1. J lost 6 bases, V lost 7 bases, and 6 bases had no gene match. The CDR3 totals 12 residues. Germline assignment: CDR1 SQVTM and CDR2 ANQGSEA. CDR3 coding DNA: TGCAGCGGATCGCCAGGGGGCAATGAGCAGTTCTTC. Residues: CSGSPGGNEQFF.

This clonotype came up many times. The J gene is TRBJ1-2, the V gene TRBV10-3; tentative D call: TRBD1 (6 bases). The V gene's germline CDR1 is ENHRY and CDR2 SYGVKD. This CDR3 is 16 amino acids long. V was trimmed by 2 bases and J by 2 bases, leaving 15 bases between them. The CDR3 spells CAISELRQQGNYGYTF. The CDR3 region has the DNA TGTGCCATCAGTGAGCTACGACAACAGGGAAACTATGGCTACACCTTC.

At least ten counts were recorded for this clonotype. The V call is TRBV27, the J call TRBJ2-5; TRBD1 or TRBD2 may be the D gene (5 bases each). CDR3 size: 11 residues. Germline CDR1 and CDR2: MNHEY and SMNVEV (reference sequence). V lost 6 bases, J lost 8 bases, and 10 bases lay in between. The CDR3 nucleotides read TGTGCCAGCAGCCGGGGCGACACCCAGTACTTC. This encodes CASSRGDTQYF.

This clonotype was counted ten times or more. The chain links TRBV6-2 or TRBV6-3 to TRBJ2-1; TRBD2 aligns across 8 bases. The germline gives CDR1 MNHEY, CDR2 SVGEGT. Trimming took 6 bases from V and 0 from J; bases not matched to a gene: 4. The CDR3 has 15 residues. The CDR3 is CASRDSGNSYNEQFF. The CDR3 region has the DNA TGTGCCAGCAGGGATAGCGGGAACTCCTACAATGAGCAGTTCTTC.